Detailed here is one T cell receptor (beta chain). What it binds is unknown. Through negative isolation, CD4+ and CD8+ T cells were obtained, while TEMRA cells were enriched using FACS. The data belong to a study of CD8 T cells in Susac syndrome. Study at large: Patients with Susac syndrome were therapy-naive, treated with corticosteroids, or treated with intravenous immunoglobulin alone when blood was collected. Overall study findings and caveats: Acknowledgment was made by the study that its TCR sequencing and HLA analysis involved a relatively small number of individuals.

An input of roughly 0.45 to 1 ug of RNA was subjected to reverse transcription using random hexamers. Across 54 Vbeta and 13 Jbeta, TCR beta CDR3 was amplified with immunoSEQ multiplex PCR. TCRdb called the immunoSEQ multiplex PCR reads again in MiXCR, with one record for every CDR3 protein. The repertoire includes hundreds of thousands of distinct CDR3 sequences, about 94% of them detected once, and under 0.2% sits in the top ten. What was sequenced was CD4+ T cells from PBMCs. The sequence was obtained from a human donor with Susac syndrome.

The chain's CDR3 is CAWDRGLPQETQYF. CDR3 DNA sequence: TGTGCCTGGGACAGGGGACTACCCCAAGAGACCCAGTACTTC. The chain is built from TRBV30 and TRBJ2-5; D is perhaps TRBD1 (8 bases). This CDR3 has 14 residues. Trimming stripped 5 bases from V and 1 base from J, with 14 bases between. CDR1 GTSNPN and CDR2 SVGIG come from the germline V gene (reference sequence).